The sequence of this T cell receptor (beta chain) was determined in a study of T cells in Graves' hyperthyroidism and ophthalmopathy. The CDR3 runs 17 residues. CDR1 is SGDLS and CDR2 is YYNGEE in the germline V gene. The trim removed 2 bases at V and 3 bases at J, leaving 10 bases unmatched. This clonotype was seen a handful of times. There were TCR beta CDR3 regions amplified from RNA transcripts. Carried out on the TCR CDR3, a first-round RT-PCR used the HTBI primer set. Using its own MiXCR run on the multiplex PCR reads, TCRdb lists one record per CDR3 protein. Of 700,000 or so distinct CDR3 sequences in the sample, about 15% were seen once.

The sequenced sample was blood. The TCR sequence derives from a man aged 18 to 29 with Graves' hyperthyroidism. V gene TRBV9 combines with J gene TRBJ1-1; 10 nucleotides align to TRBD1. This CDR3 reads CASSVGETGGRDTEAFF. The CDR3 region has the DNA TGTGCCAGCAGCGTGGGGGAGACAGGGGGCAGGGACACTGAAGCTTTCTTT.